The 5 T cell receptor beta chains reported below all come from one sample, sequenced in a study of CD8+CD57+ T cells in acquired aplastic anemia. The TCR beta profiling, which covered VDJ combination and CDR3 sequence, was carried out using genomic DNA as the template. From the reads, TCRdb called clonotypes with MiXCR, one entry per CDR3 protein. The sample yields 150,000 to 200,000 distinct CDR3 sequences, over 70% seen once. Patients sequenced had flow cytometry evidence of CD8+CD57+ cell expansion. The material sequenced was sorted CD4+, CD8+, or CD8+CD57+ T cells (not recorded which) from PBMCs. The receptors come from a human donor with aplastic anemia.

This clonotype has only a few counts. The rearrangement links TRBV15 to TRBJ2-3; TRBD2 might be the D (5 bases). V lost 3 bases, J lost 4 bases, and 11 bases lay in between. The CDR3 consists of 14 residues. Looked up from germline, CDR1 is LNHNV and CDR2 is YYDKDF (reference sequence). The CDR3, as DNA: TGTGCCACCAGCAGGGATCGGGGATCAGATACGCAGTATTTT. This translates into CATSRDRGSDTQYF.

V and J are TRBV7-9 and TRBJ2-1; 10 nucleotides match TRBD2. The CDR3 extends over 16 amino acids. With V trimmed by 5 bases and J by 7 bases, 11 bases remained unmatched. Germline CDR1 and CDR2: SEHNR and FQNEAQ (reference sequence). CDR3 protein: CASSPSSGGGLNEQFF. CDR3 coding DNA: TGTGCCAGCAGCCCATCTAGCGGGGGCGGTTTGAATGAGCAGTTCTTC.

The chain employs TRBV19 and TRBJ2-6; tentatively, D is TRBD1 or TRBD2 (5 bases each). CDR1 is LNHDA, CDR2 SQIVND, per germline (reference sequence). This CDR3 spans 15 amino acids. Between the trimmed V and J ends, which lost 2 bases and 2 bases, there was a span of 7 bases. This CDR3 reads CASSIRGAGANVLTF. In DNA form, the CDR3 reads TGTGCCAGTAGTATACGAGGGGCTGGGGCCAACGTCCTGACTTTC.

V and J are TRBV25-1 and TRBJ1-6; 7 bases align to TRBD1. V trimming: 6 bases; J trimming: 10 bases; junction bases outside the gene matches: 9. Germline V lookup: CDR1 MGHDK, CDR2 SYGVNS. The CDR3 is 14 amino acids. For the CDR3, the DNA is TGTGCCAGCAGCTTCAACAGGGGAGGATCACCCCTCCACTTT. It specifies CASSFNRGGSPLHF.

V and J are TRBV2 and TRBJ2-3; TRBD2 is a possible D gene (5 bases). Trimming took 2 bases from V and 2 from J, leaving 11 bases between them. Germline loops: CDR1 SNHLY, CDR2 FYNNEI. CDR3 size: 15 residues. The CDR3 loop is CASSESGAFTDTQYF. CDR3 nucleotide sequence: TGTGCCAGCAGTGAAAGCGGCGCCTTCACAGATACGCAGTATTTT.